The 16 T cell receptor beta chains presented below share a single source sample, sequenced in a study of beta chain features in type 1 diabetes. Every bit of the isolated RNA underwent reverse transcription, so sequencing read expressed TCRB transcripts. Method: immunoSEQ multiplex PCR; TCRdb's copy keeps in-frame clones and lacks some. The table has about 150,000 clones, 6.5% to 8.5% seen once. General study points: Shortening that was moderate but significant affected the TCRB CDR3s of Type 1 diabetes patients in all four CD4+ subsets.

Their antigens remain unidentified. Sequencing used central memory CD4+ T cells from blood. These receptors were collected from a young man with type 1 diabetes.

This chain links TRBV7-9 with TRBJ1-2; 12 bases agree with TRBD1. The V and J ends lost 1 base and 8 bases, in that order; junction bases with no gene match: 8. The germline CDR1 and CDR2 sequences are SEHNR and FQNEAQ (reference sequence). There are 16 residues in the CDR3. The CDR3 DNA reads as TGTGCCAGCAGCTTAGGCCGGGACAGGGGGCCTTCCGGCTACACCTTC. Protein sequence: CASSLGRDRGPSGYTF.

In its sample, this clone was seen once. The genes are TRBV7-2 and TRBJ1-1, with TRBD1 as a possible D gene (5 bases). Trimming left V 6 bases short and J 0 bases short, with 26 bases between. This CDR3 has 19 residues. Germline CDR1 and CDR2: SGHTA and FQGNSA. CDR3 nucleotide sequence: TGTGCCAGCAGACCAGTGACGGGGGGGTTTGGGAATATGAACACTGAAGCTTTCTTT. Its protein is CASRPVTGGFGNMNTEAFF.

The rearrangement links TRBV2 to TRBJ1-2, with D tentatively TRBD1 (6 bases). The CDR3 length is 14 residues. Between the trimmed V and J ends, which lost 3 bases and 8 bases, there was a span of 16 bases. Looked up from germline, CDR1 is SNHLY and CDR2 is FYNNEI. The CDR3 nucleotides read TGTGCCAGCAGTGACCCCGGGACACTGGAAGGCTACACCTTC. Its translation is CASSDPGTLEGYTF.

This clone was observed a handful of times. V is TRBV18 and J is TRBJ2-5; TRBD2 matches at 8 bases. The CDR3 runs 15 residues. CDR1 and CDR2 (germline): KGHSH, LQKENI. V lost 0 bases and J lost 5; bases outside the gene matches: 5. The CDR3 sequence: CASSPPREGLETQYF. The DNA for the CDR3 is TGTGCCAGCTCACCACCCCGGGAGGGGTTGGAGACCCAGTACTTC.

The table lists this clone with a few counts. The genes are TRBV30 and TRBJ2-1; maybe TRBD1 (6 bases). V was cut by 2 bases and J by 3 bases, with 14 bases left in between. The CDR3 is 15 amino acids. Germline V CDR1 and CDR2: GTSNPN, SVGIG (reference sequence). The CDR3 DNA is TGTGCCTGGAGTCCGCCCGGACAGCACTACAATGAGCAGTTCTTC. Translation gives CAWSPPGQHYNEQFF.

This clone appeared a few times. The chain uses TRBV15 and TRBJ1-2, with TRBD1 as a possible D gene (6 bases). Germline V gene lookup returns CDR1 LNHNV and CDR2 YYDKDF (reference sequence). With 0 bases removed from V and 4 bases from J, the gap between germline ends came to 15 bases. The CDR3 has 16 residues. Written as DNA, the CDR3 is TGTGCCACCAGCAGAGACGGAACAGGGTCCGTCTATGGCTACACCTTC. Translation: CATSRDGTGSVYGYTF.

V is TRBV14 and J is TRBJ1-2; the D is unclear. The germline V gene encodes CDR1 SGHDN and CDR2 FVKESK. This CDR3 has 15 residues. V was clipped by 0 bases and J by 4 bases, with 12 bases between them. The CDR3 nucleotides are TGTGCCAGCAGCCAAGATACTGGGCCCCTCTATGGCTACACCTTC. The encoded protein is CASSQDTGPLYGYTF.

This chain connects TRBV5-1 to TRBJ2-2, with D hard to call. The CDR3 extends over 14 amino acids. Looked up from germline, CDR1 is SGHRS and CDR2 is YFSETQ. Trimming left V 1 base short and J 1 base short, with 5 bases between. CDR3 DNA sequence: TGCGCCAGCAGCTTGAACATGAACACCGGGGAGCTGTTTTTT. It is translated as CASSLNMNTGELFF.

The chain couples TRBV10-3 to TRBJ2-2, with TRBD1 as a possible D gene (6 bases). The V end lost 0 bases, the J end lost 7 bases, and 9 bases lay between the germline ends. Per germline, CDR1 ENHRY and CDR2 SYGVKD. This CDR3 contains 14 residues. Here the CDR3 reads CAISESAGDGELFF. For the CDR3, the DNA is TGTGCCATCAGTGAGTCGGCAGGGGACGGGGAGCTGTTTTTT.

This rearrangement joins TRBV25-1 to TRBJ1-1, with unresolved D. The CDR3 has 12 amino acids. Germline CDR1 and CDR2: MGHDK and SYGVNS. Trimming took 6 bases from V and 9 from J, leaving 14 bases between them. The CDR3 region is CASRKSDGKAFF. The CDR3 DNA is TGTGCCAGCAGGAAATCAGACGGGAAAGCTTTCTTT.

The genes are TRBV2 and TRBJ2-5; 13 nucleotides match TRBD2. Trimming at V came to 4 bases and at J to 5 bases, leaving 7 bases not matched to a gene. CDR3 length equals 16 residues. The germline V gene has CDR1 SNHLY and CDR2 FYNNEI. Written as DNA, the CDR3 is TGTGCCAGCAGTGCCGGGACTAGCGGGGTAGGGGAGACCCAGTACTTC. The encoded protein is CASSAGTSGVGETQYF. Combining the CDR3 with reference TRBV2 and TRBJ2-5 gives the whole variable domain EPEVTQTPSHQVTQMGQEVILRCVPISNHLYFYWYRQILGQKVEFLVSFYNNEISEKSEIFDDQFSVERPDGSNFTLKIRSTKLEDSAMYFCASSAGTSGVGETQYFGPGTRLLVL.

The rearrangement uses TRBV29-1 and TRBJ2-3, with 9 bases identical to TRBD1. With V trimmed by 6 bases and J by 4 bases, 11 bases remained unmatched. The CDR3 has 15 amino acids. CDR1 and CDR2 from the germline V gene are SQVTM and ANQGSEA. CDR3 sequence: CSVGQGLVGADTQYF. The CDR3 region has the DNA TGCAGCGTGGGACAGGGTCTGGTTGGGGCAGATACGCAGTATTTT.

This chain links TRBV6-6 with TRBJ1-1; no clear D. The CDR3 is 12 amino acids. The ends were cut back, 6 bases at V and 6 bases at J, with 11 bases in the middle. Germline loops: CDR1 MNHNY, CDR2 SVGAGI (reference sequence). CDR3: CASSRFVAEAFF. DNA for the CDR3: TGTGCCAGCAGCCGGTTTGTGGCTGAAGCTTTCTTT.

The CDR3 DNA reads as TGTGCCAGCATCTCAGGGGGGATCACCGGGGAGCTGTTTTTT. Encoded protein: CASISGGITGELFF. The chain couples TRBV2 to TRBJ2-2; TRBD1 might be the D (7 bases). Germline V gene lookup returns CDR1 SNHLY and CDR2 FYNNEI. The CDR3 has 14 residues. The V end was cut by 7 bases, the J end by 4 bases, with 13 bases between.

This clone has just a few counts. This chain links TRBV29-1 with TRBJ2-3, with a weak D call TRBD2 (7 bases). Germline CDR1 and CDR2: SQVTM and ANQGSEA. The CDR3 contains 13 residues. V was trimmed by 3 bases and J by 6 bases, leaving 13 bases between them. CDR3 residues: CSVEVQGGDTQYF. In nucleotides, the CDR3 is TGCAGCGTTGAGGTACAGGGAGGGGATACGCAGTATTTT.

This clone has only a few counts. This sequence joins TRBV6-5 and TRBJ1-3; no reliable D call. The length of the CDR3 is 13 residues. The germline V and J ends were trimmed by 5 bases and 2 bases, with 7 bases remaining between them. The germline V gene has CDR1 MNHEY and CDR2 SVGAGI. CDR3 protein: CASSPHTGNTIYF. CDR3 bases: TGTGCCAGCAGTCCACATACTGGAAACACCATATATTTT.